What follows describes a single T cell receptor (beta chain). The data were taken from a study of blood T cell repertoires in COVID-19. On the study more broadly: Collection of acute and convalescent COVID-19 samples took place in the United States, Italy and Spain.

Germline CDR1 and CDR2: WNHNN and SYGVQD (reference sequence). The CDR3 extends over 14 amino acids. V lost 6 bases, J lost 6 bases, and 9 bases stayed unmatched. Sequenced by immunoSEQ multiplex PCR; TCRdb stores in-frame clones only, minus some. The sample lists fewer than 100,000 clones, approximately 86% occurring once. Material for sequencing was peripheral blood. The rearrangement uses TRBV10-1 and TRBJ2-7, with 9 bases matching TRBD1. This receptor was taken from a man aged 55 to 70 with acute or convalescent COVID-19. The CDR3 bases are TGCGCCAGCAGACCCGGGACAGGGACGGGCGAGCAGTACTTC. It yields the protein CASRPGTGTGEQYF.